Below are 13 T cell receptor beta chains sequenced from a single sample in a study of blood T cell repertoires in COVID-19. TCRdb's copy holds only in-frame clones and misses some; the assay was immunoSEQ multiplex PCR. Of some 150,000 clones in the sample, 80% to 90% were seen once. The sample consisted of peripheral blood. The receptors come from a woman of 80 years or more with acute or convalescent COVID-19.

A few counts support this clone. Here the CDR3 reads CASSQEAEGDTQYF. DNA of the CDR3: TGTGCCAGCAGCCAAGAGGCGGAGGGCGATACGCAGTATTTT. The genes are TRBV3-1 (or the pseudogene TRBV3-2) and TRBJ2-3; a possible D gene is TRBD2 (6 bases). CDR1 and CDR2 from the germline V gene are LGHDT and YNNKEL (reference sequence). The length of the CDR3 is 14 residues. With 0 bases removed from V and 6 bases from J, the gap between germline ends came to 10 bases.

The gene calls are TRBV19 and TRBJ2-5; 8 positions match TRBD1. V shed 2 bases, J shed 0 bases, and the junction held 5 bases outside the gene matches. Germline V lookup: CDR1 LNHDA, CDR2 SQIVND (reference sequence). This CDR3 is 16 amino acids long. Written as DNA, the CDR3 is TGTGCCAGTAGTATACCCGGACAGGGAAACCAAGAGACCCAGTACTTC. It codes for CASSIPGQGNQETQYF. Full variable domain (missing parts from reference TRBV19 and TRBJ2-5): DGGITQSPKYLFRKEGQNVTLSCEQNLNHDAMYWYRQDPGQGLRLIYYSQIVNDFQKGDIAEGYSVSREKKESFPLTVTSAQKNPTAFYLCASSIPGQGNQETQYFGPGTRLLVL.

The chain uses TRBV4-3 and TRBJ1-2, with TRBD1 matching over 7 bases. This CDR3 spans 15 amino acids. V gave up 2 bases and J gave up 5 bases; unmatched junction bases: 8. Looked up from germline, CDR1 is LGHNA and CDR2 is YSLEER. Here the CDR3 reads CASSQNPGQPYGYTF. DNA of the CDR3: TGCGCCAGCAGCCAAAATCCGGGACAGCCATATGGCTACACCTTC.

J is TRBJ2-1 and V is TRBV27, with D possibly being TRBD2 (6 bases). Trimming shortened V by 6 bases and J by 5 bases, and 14 bases separated the two germline ends. The length of the CDR3 is 14 residues. CDR1 MNHEY and CDR2 SMNVEV come from the germline V gene (reference sequence). The CDR3 bases are TGTGCCAGCAGAATCCAGCGGGTAAACAATGAGCAGTTCTTC. It yields the protein CASRIQRVNNEQFF.

CDR3 sequence: CASSLRLAVIYEQYF. The CDR3 DNA reads TGTGCCAGCAGCTTGAGGCTAGCGGTTATATACGAGCAGTACTTC. The chain combines TRBV11-2 with TRBJ2-7; 7 bases are shared with TRBD2. The CDR3 totals 15 residues. J was trimmed by 4 bases and V by 3 bases; bases with no gene match: 9. From germline, CDR1 is SGHAT and CDR2 FQNNGV.

V usage is TRBV30 and J usage is TRBJ1-1, with D perhaps matching TRBD1 (5 bases). Germline lookup yields CDR1 GTSNPN and CDR2 SVGIG (reference sequence). This CDR3 spans 16 amino acids. Trimming took off 3 bases at V and 0 bases at J, with 17 bases between the two ends. CDR3 sequence: CAWSLRGMIMNTEAFF. CDR3 nucleotide sequence: TGTGCCTGGAGCTTAAGGGGCATGATTATGAACACTGAAGCTTTCTTT.

The chain has TRBV7-3 and TRBJ2-7; a weak D match, TRBD2 (6 bases). The CDR3 extends over 15 amino acids. V was pared by 2 bases and J by 6 bases, with 17 bases between. The germline V gene encodes CDR1 SGHTA and CDR2 FQGTGA. The DNA for the CDR3 is TGTGCCAGCAGCTTATACGGAAGGGACGGGGGCGAGCAGTACTTC. As protein: CASSLYGRDGGEQYF.

V usage is TRBV30 and J usage is TRBJ1-1, with 7 nucleotides matching TRBD1. The CDR3 is 14 residues long. V lost 4 bases, J lost 1 base, and 6 bases stayed unmatched. From germline, CDR1 is GTSNPN and CDR2 SVGIG (reference sequence). As DNA, the CDR3 is TGTGCCTGGACCAAGACAGGGAAGAACACTGAAGCTTTCTTT. It translates to CAWTKTGKNTEAFF.

V usage is TRBV6-2 or TRBV6-3 and J usage is TRBJ2-1, with 11 nucleotides matching TRBD2. The CDR3 length is 16 residues. Germline V CDR1 and CDR2: MNHEY, SVGEGT. V lost 5 bases, J lost 4 bases, and 7 bases stayed unmatched. CDR3 coding DNA: TGTGCCAGCAGTACCCGACTAGCGGGGACTTACAATGAGCAGTTCTTC. It codes for CASSTRLAGTYNEQFF.

A single count supports this clone. The genes are TRBV9 and TRBJ1-2, with D possibly TRBD1 on 5 matching bases. CDR1 is SGDLS, CDR2 YYNGEE, per germline. CDR3 length: 15 residues. The V end was cut by 4 bases, the J end by 2 bases, with 15 bases between. CDR3 protein: CASSPRDLQNYGYTF. As DNA, the CDR3 is TGTGCCAGCAGCCCCCGGGACTTACAAAACTATGGCTACACCTTC.

This chain links TRBV9 with TRBJ1-1; 8 nucleotides agree with TRBD1. From germline, CDR1 is SGDLS and CDR2 YYNGEE. J gave up 3 bases and V 3 bases, and 7 bases lay outside the gene matches. This CDR3 has 15 residues. The DNA of the CDR3 is TGTGCCAGCAGCGGTACCCAGGGGGCTGACACTGAAGCTTTCTTT. This sequence encodes CASSGTQGADTEAFF.

The chain employs TRBV3-1 (or the pseudogene TRBV3-2) and TRBJ1-5, with D possibly matching TRBD1 (5 bases). V dropped 2 bases and J dropped 15 bases, with 20 bases sitting between them. The CDR3 consists of 14 residues. Germline CDR1 and CDR2: LGHDT and YNNKEL (reference sequence). The CDR3 sequence is CASSQRGGGAGLHF. The CDR3 DNA reads TGTGCCAGCAGCCAACGAGGCGGGGGAGCAGGGTTGCATTTT.

V and J are TRBV19 and TRBJ2-4; weak D call: TRBD1 (6 bases). The CDR3 extends over 16 amino acids. V lost 4 bases and J lost 1, with 14 bases in between. Germline V gene data show CDR1 as LNHDA and CDR2 as SQIVND (reference sequence). CDR3 sequence (DNA): TGTGCCAGTAGTACCTATGAGCAGGGGGCCAAAAACATTCAGTACTTC. Its translation: CASSTYEQGAKNIQYF.